The rows below give T cell receptor beta chains drawn from one sample of a study of blood T cell repertoires in COVID-19. TCRdb's copy holds only in-frame clones and misses some; the assay was immunoSEQ multiplex PCR. The data hold tens of thousands of clones, with around 85% observed a single time. Sample: peripheral blood. The receptors derive from a human donor in a cohort sampled during active COVID-19. Both conserved end residues are part of each CDR3. D genes are given only for firm matches. Clone sizes are given selectively: once, few, many, or a class where the clone is expanded.

CASSLGGGDEQYF | TGCGCCAGCAGCCTAGGGGGCGGCGACGAGCAGTACTTC | TRBJ2-7 | TRBV5-1 | NA | TRBD1
CASSPRQPATNEKLFF | TGTGCCAGCAGCCCCCGACAGCCTGCAACTAATGAAAAACTGTTTTTT | TRBJ1-4 | TRBV3-1/TRBV3-2 | NA | NA
CASSEDRPSGNTIYF | TGTGCCAGCAGTGAGGACAGGCCCTCTGGAAACACCATATATTTT | TRBJ1-3 | TRBV25-1 | once | TRBD1
CASSSQWGDEQFF | TGTGCCAGCAGCTCTCAGTGGGGGGATGAGCAGTTCTTC | TRBJ2-1 | TRBV7-2 | NA | NA
CAWKQDSWYF | TGTGCCTGGAAACAGGACAGCTGGTACTTC | TRBJ2-7 | TRBV30 | NA | NA
CASSRGLAGGNEQFF | TGTGCCAGCAGCCGGGGACTAGCGGGGGGCAATGAGCAGTTCTTC | TRBJ2-1 | TRBV7-3 | NA | TRBD2
CATSREGGGRADTQYF | TGTGCCACCAGCAGAGAAGGGGGCGGACGGGCGGATACGCAGTATTTT | TRBJ2-3 | TRBV15 | NA | TRBD1
CASSRGQLNTEAFF | TGTGCCAGCAGCCGGGGACAGTTGAACACTGAAGCTTTCTTT | TRBJ1-1 | TRBV3-1/TRBV3-2 | NA | TRBD1
CASSPTLGGEQYF | TGTGCCAGCAGCCCCACCCTGGGGGGGGAGCAGTACTTC | TRBJ2-7 | TRBV7-3 | few | TRBD2
CASSLARTGGGYEQYF | TGCGCCAGCAGCTTGGCCCGAACAGGGGGCGGCTACGAGCAGTACTTC | TRBJ2-7 | TRBV5-1 | NA | TRBD1
CASSALTGHLSSGNTIYF | TGTGCCAGCAGCGCCTTGACGGGACATTTGAGCTCTGGAAACACCATATATTTT | TRBJ1-3 | TRBV9 | NA | NA
CASSSRGGATNEQFF | TGTGCCAGCAGCTCCAGAGGGGGAGCAACCAATGAGCAGTTCTTC | TRBJ2-1 | TRBV7-9 | NA | NA
CASSLGGGRTSSYEQYF | TGCGCCAGCAGCTTGGGAGGGGGCCGGACCAGCTCCTACGAGCAGTACTTC | TRBJ2-7 | TRBV5-1 | NA | TRBD1
CASSAHQETQYF | TGTGCCAGCAGTGCTCACCAAGAGACCCAGTACTTC | TRBJ2-5 | TRBV2 | NA | NA
CASSLDLSGNTIYF | TGTGCCAGCAGCTTGGATCTGTCCGGAAACACCATATATTTT | TRBJ1-3 | TRBV5-4 | NA | NA
CASSLGQGRTEAFF | TGTGCCAGCAGCCTCGGACAGGGAAGAACTGAAGCTTTCTTT | TRBJ1-1 | TRBV27 | NA | TRBD1
CASSPRWQLGYTF | TGTGCCAGCAGCCCCAGATGGCAGTTGGGCTACACCTTC | TRBJ1-2 | TRBV11-1 | NA | NA
CASSVTGQGAGELFF | TGTGCCAGCAGCGTAACTGGACAGGGGGCCGGGGAGCTGTTTTTT | TRBJ2-2 | TRBV9 | NA | TRBD1
CASSDLETANYGYTF | TGTGCCAGCAGTGATTTGGAGACAGCGAACTATGGCTACACCTTC | TRBJ1-2 | TRBV25-1 | NA | NA
CASSLVVHGSSGANVLTF | TGTGCCAGCAGCTTAGTGGTCCACGGGAGCTCTGGGGCCAACGTCCTGACTTTC | TRBJ2-6 | TRBV7-2 | NA | NA
CASRLAITVEDRENSPLHF | TGTGCAAGTCGCTTAGCCATCACAGTTGAGGACAGGGAGAATTCACCCCTCCACTTT | TRBJ1-6 | TRBV12-2 | NA | NA
CASSQEHSGSSGNTIYF | TGCGCCAGCAGCCAAGAGCACTCGGGTAGCTCTGGAAACACCATATATTTT | TRBJ1-3 | TRBV4-1 | NA | NA